This T cell receptor (beta chain) derives from a study of cytomegalovirus exposure and HLA in healthy donors. PCR used 60 Vbeta primers and 13 Jbeta primers. Using immunoSEQ multiplex PCR, the repertoire was profiled, and TCRdb retains in-frame clones only, with some absent. The sample includes approximately 160,000 clones, roughly 65% of them seen just once. From germline, CDR1 is SNHLY and CDR2 FYNNEI. The CDR3 covers 15 residues. With 1 base removed from V and 3 bases from J, the gap between germline ends came to 10 bases. Sequencing input: PBMCs. The J gene is TRBJ1-5, the V gene TRBV2; perhaps TRBD1 as D (5 bases). The clonotype originates from a young woman in good health and CMV-seropositive. CDR3 loop: CASSEGGGLNQPQHF. CDR3 DNA sequence: TGTGCCAGCAGTGAAGGGGGGGGTCTCAATCAGCCCCAGCATTTT.